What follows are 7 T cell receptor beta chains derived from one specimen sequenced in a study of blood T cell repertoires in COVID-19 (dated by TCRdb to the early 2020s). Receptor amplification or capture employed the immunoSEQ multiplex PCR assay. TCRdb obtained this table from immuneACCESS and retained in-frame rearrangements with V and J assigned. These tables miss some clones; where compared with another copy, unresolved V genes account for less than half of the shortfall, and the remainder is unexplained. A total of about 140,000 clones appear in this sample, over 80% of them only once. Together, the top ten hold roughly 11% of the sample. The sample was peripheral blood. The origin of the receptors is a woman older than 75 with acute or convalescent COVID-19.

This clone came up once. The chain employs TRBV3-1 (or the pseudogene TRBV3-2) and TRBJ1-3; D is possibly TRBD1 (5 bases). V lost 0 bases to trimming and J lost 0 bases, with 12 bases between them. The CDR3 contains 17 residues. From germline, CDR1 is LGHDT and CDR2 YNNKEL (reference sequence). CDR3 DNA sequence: TGTGCCAGCAGCCAAGATCAGGGCCCAAGCTCTGGAAACACCATATATTTT. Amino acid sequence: CASSQDQGPSSGNTIYF.

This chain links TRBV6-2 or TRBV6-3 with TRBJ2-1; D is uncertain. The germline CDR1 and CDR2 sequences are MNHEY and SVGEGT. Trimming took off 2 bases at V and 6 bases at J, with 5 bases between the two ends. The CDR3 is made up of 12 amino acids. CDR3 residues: CASSYQANEQFF. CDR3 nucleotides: TGTGCCAGCAGTTACCAGGCCAATGAGCAGTTCTTC.

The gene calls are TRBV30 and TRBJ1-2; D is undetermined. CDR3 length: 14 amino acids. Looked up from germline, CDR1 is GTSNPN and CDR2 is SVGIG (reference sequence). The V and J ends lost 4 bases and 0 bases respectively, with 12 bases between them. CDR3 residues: CAWNGYRANYGYTF. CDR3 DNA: TGTGCCTGGAATGGGTACAGAGCTAACTATGGCTACACCTTC.

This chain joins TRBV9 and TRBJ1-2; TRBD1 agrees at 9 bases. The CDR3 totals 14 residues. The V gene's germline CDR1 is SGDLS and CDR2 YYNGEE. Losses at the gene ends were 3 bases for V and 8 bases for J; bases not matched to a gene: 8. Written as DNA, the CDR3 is TGTGCCAGCAGCGCCCTCACAGGGGGCGGGGGCTACACCTTC. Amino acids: CASSALTGGGGYTF.

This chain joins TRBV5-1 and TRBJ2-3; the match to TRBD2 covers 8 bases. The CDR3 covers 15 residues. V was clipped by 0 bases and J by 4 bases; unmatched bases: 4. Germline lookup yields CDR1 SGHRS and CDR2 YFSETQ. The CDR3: CASSLAPGLADTQYF. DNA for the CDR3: TGCGCCAGCAGCTTGGCCCCGGGACTAGCAGATACGCAGTATTTT.

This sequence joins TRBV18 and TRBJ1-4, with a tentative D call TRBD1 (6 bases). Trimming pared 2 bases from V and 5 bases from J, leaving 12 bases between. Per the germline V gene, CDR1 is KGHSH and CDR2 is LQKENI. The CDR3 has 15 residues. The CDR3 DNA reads TGTGCCAGCTCACCAGACAGGATCATCAATGAAAAACTGTTTTTT. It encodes CASSPDRIINEKLFF.

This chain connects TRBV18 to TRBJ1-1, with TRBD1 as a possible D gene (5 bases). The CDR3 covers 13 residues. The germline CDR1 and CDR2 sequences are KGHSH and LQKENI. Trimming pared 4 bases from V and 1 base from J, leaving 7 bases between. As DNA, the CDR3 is TGTGCCAGCTCACAACAGGCGAACACTGAAGCTTTCTTT. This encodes CASSQQANTEAFF.